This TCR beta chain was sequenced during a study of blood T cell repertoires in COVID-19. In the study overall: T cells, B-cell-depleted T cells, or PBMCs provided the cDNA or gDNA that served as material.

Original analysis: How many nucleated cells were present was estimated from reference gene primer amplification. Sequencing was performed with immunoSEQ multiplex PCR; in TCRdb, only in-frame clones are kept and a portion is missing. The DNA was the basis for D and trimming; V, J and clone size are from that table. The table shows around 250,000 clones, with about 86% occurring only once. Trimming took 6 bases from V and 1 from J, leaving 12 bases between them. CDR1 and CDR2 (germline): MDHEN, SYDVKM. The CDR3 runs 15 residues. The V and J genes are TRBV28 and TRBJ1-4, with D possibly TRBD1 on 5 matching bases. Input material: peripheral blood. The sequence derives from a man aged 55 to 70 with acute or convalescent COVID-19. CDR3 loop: CASRSDSRTNEKLFF. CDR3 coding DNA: TGTGCCAGCAGATCCGACAGTAGAACTAATGAAAAACTGTTTTTT.